This T cell receptor (beta chain) emerged from a study of T cell repertoires in cytomegalovirus infection. Across the whole study: Carrying CMV and the relevant HLA type showed in public TCR beta signatures. General observations from the study: There were HLA-C-restricted CMV-specific TCR beta clonotypes dominating the ex vivo response.

Trimming cost V 2 bases and J 9 bases; bases outside gene matches: 9. From germline, CDR1 is WNHNN and CDR2 SYGVQD (reference sequence). The CDR3 sequence is 15 residues long. Comment on this clonotype: The antigen is not known.

A single record per CDR3 protein comes from TCRdb applying MiXCR to the reads. The sample lists approximately 910,000 distinct CDR3 sequences, around a third occurring once. This sequence originates from a human donor in good health (CMV status not recorded). Some clones in this sample may be carry-over from other donors' samples. The chain combines TRBV10-1 with TRBJ2-1; the match to TRBD2 covers 8 bases. This material consisted of cultured CD8+ T cells from PBMCs, taken from culture after CMV antigen stimulation. The CDR3: CASSEMKRGYVEQFF. CDR3 nucleotide sequence: TGCGCCAGCAGTGAGATGAAGCGGGGGTATGTTGAGCAGTTCTTC.